This T cell receptor beta chain was identified during a study of tumor and adjacent non-tumor tissue in lung cancer. On the study more broadly: Patients were aged roughly 30 to 76, 10 men and 4 to 6 women, stage I to III.

A note on this clonotype: Its antigen is undetermined. At one boundary the junction diverges from the germline segment, which might be a read error.

The library came from three nested PCR rounds adapted from ARM-PCR protocols. TCRdb itself ran the multiplex PCR reads through MiXCR, one entry per CDR3 protein. The sample includes over 60,000 distinct CDR3 sequences, roughly 80% of them seen just once. CDR3 length: 13 amino acids. CDR1 is SGHAT and CDR2 is FQDESV in the germline V gene (reference sequence). The template was RNA from unsorted bulk tissue. Study-wide points: TCR diversity was significantly greater in tumor than normal lung tissue.

This TCR derives from a woman aged 45-60 years with non-small cell lung cancer. The J gene is TRBJ2-1, the V gene TRBV11-1; D gene uncertain. The sequenced sample consisted of lung tumor tissue. Here the CDR3 DNA reads TGTGCCAGCAACTTACCTCCACTGGATGAGCAGTTATTC. As protein: CASNLPPLDEQLF.